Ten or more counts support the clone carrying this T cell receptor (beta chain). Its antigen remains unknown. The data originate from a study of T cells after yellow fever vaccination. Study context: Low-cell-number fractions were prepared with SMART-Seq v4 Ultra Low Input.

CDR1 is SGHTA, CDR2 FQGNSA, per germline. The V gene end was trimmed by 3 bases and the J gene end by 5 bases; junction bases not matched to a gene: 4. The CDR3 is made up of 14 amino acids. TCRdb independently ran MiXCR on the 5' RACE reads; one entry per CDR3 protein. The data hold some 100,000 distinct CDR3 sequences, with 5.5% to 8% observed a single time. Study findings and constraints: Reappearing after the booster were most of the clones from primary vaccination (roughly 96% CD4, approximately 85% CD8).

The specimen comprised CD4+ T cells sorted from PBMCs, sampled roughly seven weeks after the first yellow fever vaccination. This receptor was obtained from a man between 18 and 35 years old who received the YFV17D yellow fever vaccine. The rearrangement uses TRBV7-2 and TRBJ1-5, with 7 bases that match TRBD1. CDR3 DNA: TGTGCCAGCAGCTTGGAAACAGGGGATCAGCCCCAGCATTTT. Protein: CASSLETGDQPQHF.